Below are 3 T cell receptor beta chains sequenced from a single sample in a study of beta chain features in type 1 diabetes. Sequenced material consisted of expressed TCRB transcripts (all of the isolated RNA was reverse transcribed). Assay: immunoSEQ multiplex PCR; the TCRdb copy retains only in-frame clones and omits some. Here the sample spans 300,000 or so clones, less than 15% being singletons. The study, taken as a whole, reports: Type 1 diabetes patients showed a moderate but significant shortening of TCRB CDR3s in all four CD4+ subsets.

For these receptors, no antigen is known. Material for sequencing was naive CD4+ T cells from blood. Every receptor here comes from a woman aged 18 to 35 with type 1 diabetes.

This clone was seen only a few times. J is TRBJ2-5 and V is TRBV28, with 11 bases aligning to TRBD1. The germline V gene encodes CDR1 MDHEN and CDR2 SYDVKM. The CDR3 totals 13 residues. The DNA of the CDR3 is TGTTCCACGGGACAGGGGGTTGGAGAGACCCAGTACTTC. Its translation is CSTGQGVGETQYF.

The chain carries TRBV7-2 and TRBJ2-7, with 7 bases that match TRBD2. CDR3 length equals 15 residues. Trimming at V came to 0 bases and at J to 2 bases, leaving 4 bases not matched to a gene. Germline V gene data show CDR1 as SGHTA and CDR2 as FQGNSA. CDR3 region: CASSLAASGTYEQYF. The CDR3, as DNA: TGTGCCAGCAGCTTAGCGGCTAGCGGCACCTACGAGCAGTACTTC.

This clone turned up a few times. The chain couples TRBV4-3 to TRBJ1-1, with 8 positions matching TRBD1. CDR1 is LGHNA and CDR2 is YSLEER in the germline V gene. The CDR3 has 15 residues. Trimming removed 4 bases from V and 0 bases from J; junction bases left unmatched: 4. CDR3 residues: CASSPWDRMNTEAFF. DNA of the CDR3: TGCGCCAGCAGCCCATGGGACAGGATGAACACTGAAGCTTTCTTT.